This entry concerns a single T cell receptor (beta chain). The data derive from a study of monozygotic twins with inflammatory bowel disease. Germline assignment: CDR1 ENHRY and CDR2 SYGVKD. CDR3 length: 15 residues. Both TCRalpha and TCRbeta cDNA were subjected to two nested PCRs lasting about 15 and 9 cycles. Reanalyzing the 5' RACE reads, TCRdb keeps one entry per CDR3 protein, without DNA. The repertoire shows about 210,000 distinct CDR3 sequences; the top ten hold 1.5% to 2%. The source is a human donor with ulcerative colitis or Crohn's disease, or a healthy co-twin of an affected twin (not recorded which). What was sequenced was blood. V usage is TRBV10-3 and J usage is TRBJ2-1; TCRdb reports TRBD2, a call that lacks DNA to check it against. Here the CDR3 reads CAISERESSYNEQFF.